Each of the 25 T cell receptor beta chains below was sequenced from the same sample in a study of blood T cell repertoires in COVID-19. Here immunoSEQ multiplex PCR was the method, and the copy in TCRdb shows in-frame clones only, minus some. The table lists more than 200,000 clones, 65% to 85% of them singletons. The sequencing input was peripheral blood. The receptors come from a man aged 45-65 years with active or convalescent COVID-19.

This clone was observed once. The rearrangement joins TRBV6-5 to TRBJ2-4; 7 bases align to TRBD2. CDR3 size: 15 residues. J lost 7 bases, V lost 6 bases, and 12 bases had no gene match. Germline V gene data show CDR1 as MNHEY and CDR2 as SVGAGI. CDR3 nucleotides: TGTGCCAGCAGCTTGGCTCCCGGGGAGGGGAACATTCAGTACTTC. It is translated as CASSLAPGEGNIQYF.

V usage is TRBV19 and J usage is TRBJ1-4, with 9 bases identical to TRBD1. Germline assignment: CDR1 LNHDA and CDR2 SQIVND (reference sequence). There are 14 residues in the CDR3. Unmatched junction bases numbered 13, after V lost 10 bases and J lost 10 bases. CDR3: CATTDTGQGRKLFF. CDR3 bases: TGTGCCACCACTGATACGGGACAGGGCCGAAAACTGTTTTTT. The full variable domain, rest sourced from reference TRBV19 and TRBJ1-4, is DGGITQSPKYLFRKEGQNVTLSCEQNLNHDAMYWYRQDPGQGLRLIYYSQIVNDFQKGDIAEGYSVSREKKESFPLTVTSAQKNPTAFYLCATTDTGQGRKLFFGSGTQLSVL.

This clone is a singleton in its sample. The genes are TRBV2 and TRBJ2-3; a weak D match, TRBD2 (6 bases). The V and J ends lost 4 bases and 1 base respectively, with 21 bases between them. The CDR3 consists of 18 residues. Germline CDR1 reads SNHLY; CDR2 reads FYNNEI. The CDR3 reads CASSGGFERRGGTDTQYF. Written as DNA, the CDR3 is TGTGCCAGCAGTGGGGGGTTTGAGCGGCGGGGAGGCACAGATACGCAGTATTTT.

This sequence joins TRBV3-1 (or the pseudogene TRBV3-2) and TRBJ2-7; 8 bases are shared with TRBD1. From germline, CDR1 is LGHDT and CDR2 YNNKEL (reference sequence). With V trimmed by 4 bases and J by 4 bases, 3 bases remained unmatched. This CDR3 is built from 13 residues. The CDR3 is CASSLRGQYEQYF. The CDR3 region has the DNA TGTGCCAGCAGCCTCAGGGGGCAATACGAGCAGTACTTC.

The chain combines TRBV4-2 with TRBJ2-7, with D perhaps TRBD1 (8 bases). Germline V lookup: CDR1 LGHNA, CDR2 YNFKEQ. The CDR3 length is 16 residues. Between the trimmed V and J ends, which lost 4 bases and 0 bases, there was a span of 16 bases. The CDR3 region has the DNA TGTGCCAGCAGCCCAGAACAGGGGGGGAGCTCCTACGAGCAGTACTTC. Protein product: CASSPEQGGSSYEQYF.

The count of this clone is one. The V gene is TRBV2, the J gene TRBJ1-6; 7 nucleotides line up with TRBD1. The CDR3 has 18 residues. Germline V lookup: CDR1 SNHLY, CDR2 FYNNEI. The ends lost 5 bases at V and 5 bases at J; junction bases unmatched: 15. The CDR3 loop is CASSPLGQVIWNNSPLHF. DNA for the CDR3: TGTGCCAGCAGTCCGCTCGGACAGGTTATTTGGAATAATTCACCCCTCCACTTT.

This sequence joins TRBV7-9 and TRBJ2-2; D perhaps matches TRBD1 (6 bases). Trimming removed 5 bases at V and 1 base at J, with 11 bases between. This CDR3 region has 15 residues. Per the germline V gene, CDR1 is SEHNR and CDR2 is FQNEAQ (reference sequence). CDR3 in amino acids: CASSEGTRNTGELFF. For the CDR3, the DNA is TGTGCCAGCAGCGAAGGGACACGGAACACCGGGGAGCTGTTTTTT.

The chain employs TRBV7-8 and TRBJ1-4; no firm D call. CDR3 length: 16 amino acids. Germline V gene data show CDR1 as SGHVS and CDR2 as FQNEAQ. The V gene lost 4 bases and the J gene lost 1 base, with 13 bases spanning the gap. The CDR3 nucleotides read TGTGCCAGCAGCTACTCAGAGGGAGGAACTAATGAAAAACTGTTTTTT. Protein sequence: CASSYSEGGTNEKLFF.

The J gene is TRBJ1-1, the V gene TRBV7-2; D is possibly TRBD1 (5 bases). V lost 5 bases, J lost 0 bases, and 10 bases lay in between. CDR3 length: 14 residues. Germline CDR1 and CDR2: SGHTA and FQGNSA. CDR3 coding DNA: TGTGCCAGCAGCACCACAGGCCTGAACACTGAAGCTTTCTTT. Translated, it gives CASSTTGLNTEAFF.

The J gene is TRBJ1-2, the V gene TRBV3-1 (or the pseudogene TRBV3-2), with 7 nucleotides matching TRBD1. The CDR3 consists of 13 residues. Unmatched junction bases numbered 8, after V lost 4 bases and J lost 9 bases. Germline V gene data show CDR1 as LGHDT and CDR2 as YNNKEL (reference sequence). As DNA, the CDR3 is TGTGCCAGCAGCCCCGGAAGGGGGCTGAGCTACACCTTC. Translation: CASSPGRGLSYTF.

The CDR3 reads CASSEWRRLRPGNTIYF. The CDR3, as DNA: TGTGCCAGCAGTGAATGGAGACGACTGCGCCCTGGAAACACCATATATTTT. This rearrangement joins TRBV6-1 to TRBJ1-3; D ambiguous. Germline V gene data show CDR1 as MNHNS and CDR2 as SASEGT. This CDR3 is built from 17 residues. Trimming cost V 2 bases and J 2 bases, with 16 bases left between them.

This clone was recorded once. The CDR3 DNA sequence: TGTGCCAGCAGGAGTCCTTACAATGAGCAGTTCTTC. This gives the protein CASRSPYNEQFF. This chain connects TRBV5-4 to TRBJ2-1, with no clear D. Germline V CDR1 and CDR2: SGHNT, YYREEE (reference sequence). Trimming removed 5 bases from V and 4 bases from J, with 7 bases in between. The CDR3 consists of 12 residues.

V usage is TRBV19 and J usage is TRBJ2-3; the D gene is possibly TRBD2 (6 bases). Germline CDR1 LNHDA, CDR2 SQIVND (reference sequence). The CDR3 has 16 residues. V lost 5 bases and J lost 1, with 16 bases in between. CDR3 in DNA: TGTGCCAGTAGTTCGAACCCTGGGACTGGCACAGATACGCAGTATTTT. Protein: CASSSNPGTGTDTQYF.

The chain employs TRBV28 and TRBJ1-5; D possibly corresponds to TRBD1 (5 bases). Trimming stripped 2 bases from V and 1 base from J, with 15 bases between. The CDR3 is made up of 17 amino acids. Germline V lookup: CDR1 MDHEN, CDR2 SYDVKM. CDR3 sequence reads: CASSLPMGGLSNQPQHF. DNA of the CDR3: TGTGCCAGCAGTTTACCCATGGGGGGTTTGAGCAATCAGCCCCAGCATTTT. The full variable domain, with the rest looked up from reference TRBV28 and TRBJ1-5, is DVKVTQSSRYLVKRTGEKVFLECVQDMDHENMFWYRQDPGLGLRLIYFSYDVKMKEKGDIPEGYSVSREKKERFSLILESASTNQTSMYLCASSLPMGGLSNQPQHFGDGTRLSIL.

CDR3 coding DNA: TGTGCCAGCAGCCCGCGGGTGGAGATGAACACTGAAGCTTTCTTT. Translating gives CASSPRVEMNTEAFF. The chain has TRBV7-8 and TRBJ1-1; D not certain. This CDR3 has 15 amino acids. Germline V lookup: CDR1 SGHVS, CDR2 FQNEAQ. Trimming took 5 bases from V and 0 from J, leaving 13 bases between them.

This chain uses TRBV6-1 with TRBJ1-2, with D possibly being TRBD1 (5 bases). V dropped 0 bases and J dropped 4 bases, with 9 bases sitting between them. In germline, CDR1 is MNHNS, CDR2 SASEGT. This CDR3 has 14 residues. CDR3 nucleotides: TGTGCCAGCAGTGAAGCAGGGGAGGGCTATGGCTACACCTTC. This translates into CASSEAGEGYGYTF.

This chain connects TRBV30 to TRBJ1-3; a possible D gene is TRBD1 (5 bases). CDR1 is GTSNPN and CDR2 is SVGIG in the germline V gene (reference sequence). With 1 base removed from V and 0 bases from J, the gap between germline ends came to 10 bases. The CDR3 loop spans 15 amino acids. CDR3 sequence: CAWSGTYYSGNTIYF. CDR3 DNA: TGTGCCTGGAGTGGGACATACTACTCTGGAAACACCATATATTTT.

This chain connects TRBV19 to TRBJ2-4; possibly TRBD2 for D (6 bases). The CDR3 loop spans 14 amino acids. Germline V gene sequence: CDR1 LNHDA, CDR2 SQIVND (reference sequence). V lost 5 bases and J 2 bases, leaving 10 bases between the germline ends. CDR3 bases: TGTGCCAGTAGTTTGGGGGACTCCAAAAACATTCAGTACTTC. This encodes CASSLGDSKNIQYF.

This chain joins TRBV9 and TRBJ1-5; maybe TRBD1 (6 bases). The germline V gene has CDR1 SGDLS and CDR2 YYNGEE. CDR3 length: 13 residues. V shed 2 bases and J shed 7 bases, with 10 bases lying between them. The CDR3 loop is CASSVDSGQPQHF. The DNA of the CDR3 is TGTGCCAGCAGCGTGGACAGCGGACAGCCCCAGCATTTT.

This clone was observed once. This sequence joins TRBV7-8 and TRBJ1-4, with D possibly matching TRBD1 (5 bases). The CDR3 extends over 16 amino acids. Trimming removed 1 base at V and 7 bases at J, with 16 bases between. The V gene's germline CDR1 is SGHVS and CDR2 FQNEAQ. The CDR3, as DNA: TGTGCCAGCAGCTTAGAATGGGGCTCTCTCTCTGAAAAACTGTTTTTT. Its translation: CASSLEWGSLSEKLFF.

This chain links TRBV4-3 with TRBJ2-3; D ambiguous. The CDR3 covers 14 residues. With 9 bases removed from V and 3 bases from J, the gap between germline ends came to 16 bases. Germline V lookup: CDR1 LGHNA, CDR2 YSLEER. The CDR3 is CASSTELVTDTQYF. The CDR3 nucleotides read TGCGCCAGTTCCACTGAACTGGTGACAGATACGCAGTATTTT.

The gene calls are TRBV4-3 and TRBJ1-4; 7 bases match TRBD1. The germline CDR1 and CDR2 sequences are LGHNA and YSLEER. This CDR3 is 16 amino acids long. V gave up 0 bases and J gave up 7 bases; unmatched junction bases: 8. The CDR3 coding sequence is TGCGCCAGCAGCCAAGAGATTTCGACAGGGAGTGAAAAACTGTTTTTT. The encoded protein is CASSQEISTGSEKLFF.

This chain links TRBV9 with TRBJ2-7; 12 nucleotides line up with TRBD2. This CDR3 has 15 residues. Germline trimming cut 2 bases from V and 4 bases from J; bases unmatched to any gene: 4. Germline CDR1 and CDR2: SGDLS and YYNGEE. CDR3 loop: CASSVSSGGAYEQYF. As DNA, the CDR3 is TGTGCCAGCAGCGTCTCTAGCGGGGGGGCGTACGAGCAGTACTTC.

The chain couples TRBV3-1 (or the pseudogene TRBV3-2) to TRBJ1-1; a weak D match, TRBD1 (6 bases). The CDR3 runs 13 residues. Germline CDR1 reads LGHDT; CDR2 reads YNNKEL (reference sequence). Trimming stripped 5 bases from V and 1 base from J, with 8 bases between. CDR3 DNA sequence: TGTGCCAGCAGCGGACAGCAGAACACTGAAGCTTTCTTT. The encoded protein is CASSGQQNTEAFF.

This clone was counted between two and nine times. The chain recombines TRBV7-2 with TRBJ2-5; tentatively, D is TRBD1 (5 bases). This CDR3 is 15 amino acids long. CDR1 SGHTA and CDR2 FQGNSA come from the germline V gene. The V end lost 1 base, the J end lost 11 bases, and 20 bases lay between the germline ends. As DNA, the CDR3 is TGTGCCAGCAGCTTAGAGGGGAAGGGCCCCGACCCTCAGTACTTC. The encoded protein is CASSLEGKGPDPQYF.